The 12 T cell receptor beta chains listed next were all sequenced from one sample in a study of blood T cell repertoires in COVID-19. Using immunoSEQ multiplex PCR, the repertoire was profiled, and TCRdb retains in-frame clones only, with some absent. Of hundreds of thousands of clones listed, approximately 84% were seen once; the top ten hold around 1.9%. The specimen was peripheral blood. Receptor source: a woman of 80 years or more with acute or convalescent COVID-19.

This CDR3 reads CASNPSGGSNQPQHF. CDR3 DNA sequence: TGCGCCAGCAATCCAAGCGGGGGGAGCAATCAGCCCCAGCATTTT. This chain joins TRBV4-3 and TRBJ1-5, with a weak D call TRBD1 (5 bases). The CDR3 totals 15 residues. Germline V gene lookup returns CDR1 LGHNA and CDR2 YSLEER. The V end was cut by 7 bases, the J end by 1 base, with 14 bases between.

CDR3 sequence reads: CASSLWVPGQLFGYEQYF. Written as DNA, the CDR3 is TGTGCCAGCAGTTTATGGGTCCCGGGACAGCTCTTCGGGTACGAGCAGTACTTC. The rearrangement joins TRBV28 to TRBJ2-7; 7 bases fit TRBD1. The CDR3 extends over 18 amino acids. Looked up from germline, CDR1 is MDHEN and CDR2 is SYDVKM. V was clipped by 0 bases and J by 4 bases; unmatched bases: 15.

The rearrangement uses TRBV7-2 and TRBJ1-6; the D is unclear. Germline V gives CDR1 SGHTA, CDR2 FQGNSA. Trimming pared 5 bases from V and 11 bases from J, leaving 19 bases between. This CDR3 contains 15 residues. The CDR3 spells CASSPRPRVGAPLHF. In nucleotides, the CDR3 is TGTGCCAGCAGCCCACGCCCCCGGGTCGGGGCACCCCTCCACTTT.

The genes are TRBV10-2 and TRBJ2-7; the match to TRBD1 covers 8 bases. The CDR3 covers 18 residues. V dropped 3 bases and J dropped 1; count of bases not matched to a gene: 14. The germline V gene encodes CDR1 WSHSY and CDR2 SAAADI. The CDR3 is CASSEIPGDRSWSYEQYF. The DNA of the CDR3 is TGCGCCAGCAGTGAAATTCCGGGGGACAGGTCCTGGTCCTACGAGCAGTACTTC.

V gene TRBV7-7 combines with J gene TRBJ2-5; TRBD1 might be the D (5 bases). The length of the CDR3 is 17 residues. V was cut by 2 bases and J by 5 bases, with 21 bases left in between. Germline loops: CDR1 SSHAT, CDR2 FNYEAQ (reference sequence). In nucleotides, the CDR3 is TGTGCCAGCAGCTTAAGGTCCGGTGTTGGGGCTTTGGAGACCCAGTACTTC. It is translated as CASSLRSGVGALETQYF.

This chain joins TRBV13 and TRBJ2-3; perhaps TRBD1 as D (5 bases). This CDR3 has 15 residues. The V gene lost 5 bases and the J gene lost 0 bases, with 12 bases spanning the gap. Germline-derived CDR1 and CDR2 are PRHDT and FYEKMQ (reference sequence). CDR3 region: CASSRRQPSTDTQYF. The CDR3 bases are TGTGCCAGCAGCCGTCGACAGCCTAGCACAGATACGCAGTATTTT. Full variable domain (rest looked up from reference TRBV13 and TRBJ2-3): AAGVIQSPRHLIKEKRETATLKCYPIPRHDTVYWYQQGPGQDPQFLISFYEKMQSDKGSIPDRFSAQQFSDYHSELNMSSLELGDSALYFCASSRRQPSTDTQYFGPGTRLTVL.

This chain links TRBV19 with TRBJ2-3; no clear D. The ends were cut back, 5 bases at V and 2 bases at J, with 11 bases in the middle. Germline CDR1 and CDR2: LNHDA and SQIVND (reference sequence). CDR3 length equals 14 residues. Here the CDR3 DNA reads TGTGCCAGTAGTCTCTACCTCTACACAGATACGCAGTATTTT. Its translation is CASSLYLYTDTQYF.

The chain uses TRBV18 and TRBJ1-3; 7 nucleotides line up with TRBD1. Germline CDR1 and CDR2: KGHSH and LQKENI. V was clipped by 3 bases and J by 0 bases; unmatched bases: 5. The CDR3 contains 16 residues. CDR3 in amino acids: CASSPGQVGSGNTIYF. In DNA, the CDR3 is TGTGCCAGCTCACCCGGACAGGTTGGCTCTGGAAACACCATATATTTT.

CDR3 in amino acids: CSARVYNEQFF. In nucleotides, the CDR3 is TGCAGTGCTAGAGTATATAATGAGCAGTTCTTC. V is TRBV20-1 and J is TRBJ2-1; no definite D call. With 1 base removed from V and 7 bases from J, the gap between germline ends came to 5 bases. The CDR3 consists of 11 residues. Germline CDR1 reads DFQATT; CDR2 reads SNEGSKA (reference sequence).

The V and J genes are TRBV5-8 and TRBJ1-6; possibly TRBD1 for D (5 bases). Trimming cost V 4 bases and J 6 bases, with 14 bases left between them. The CDR3 is 15 residues long. Germline V gene sequence: CDR1 SGHTS, CDR2 YDEGEE. CDR3 DNA sequence: TGTGCCAGCAGCCTGCGGGACTCGTCTAATTCACCCCTCCACTTT. This gives the protein CASSLRDSSNSPLHF.

This chain connects TRBV5-1 to TRBJ1-2; weak D call: TRBD1 (5 bases). The CDR3 totals 14 residues. V lost 0 bases and J 4 bases, leaving 10 bases between the germline ends. Germline V CDR1 and CDR2: SGHRS, YFSETQ. CDR3 sequence reads: CASSLEAGPYGYTF. CDR3 DNA: TGCGCCAGCAGCTTGGAGGCAGGGCCCTATGGCTACACCTTC. The whole variable domain, remainder taken from reference TRBV5-1 and TRBJ1-2, is KAGVTQTPRYLIKTRGQQVTLSCSPISGHRSVSWYQQTPGQGLQFLFEYFSETQRNKGNFPGRFSGRQFSNSRSEMNVSTLELGDSALYLCASSLEAGPYGYTFGSGTRLTVV.

The chain recombines TRBV5-4 with TRBJ2-7; the match to TRBD2 covers 9 bases. Germline lookup yields CDR1 SGHNT and CDR2 YYREEE (reference sequence). Unmatched junction bases numbered 5, after V lost 2 bases and J lost 2 bases. The CDR3 consists of 15 residues. The CDR3 DNA sequence: TGTGCCAGCAGCTTAGGTCTAGCGGGGCCCTACGAGCAGTACTTC. This codes for CASSLGLAGPYEQYF.